A single TCR beta chain is shown here with its context. This sample was included in a study of blood T cell repertoires in COVID-19. This table comes from immunoSEQ multiplex PCR, and its TCRdb copy is limited to in-frame clones, with some not included. The table records 180,000 or so clones, around 85% of them present only once. Germline CDR1 reads ENHRY; CDR2 reads SYGVKD. The V and J ends lost 0 bases and 5 bases respectively, with 13 bases between them. The CDR3 totals 15 residues. Sequencing was performed on peripheral blood. The rearrangement links TRBV10-3 to TRBJ1-1; D remains unclear. This receptor was identified in a man between 60 and 75 years old with acute or convalescent COVID-19. CDR3 in DNA: TGTGCCATCAGTGAGTCGGTGTCGGAGGGAACTGAAGCTTTCTTT. Translation: CAISESVSEGTEAFF.